This TCR beta chain emerged from a study of control samples from healthy donors and cancer patients. Sequencing used immunoSEQ multiplex PCR; TCRdb keeps in-frame clones, though not all of them. The repertoire has some 150,000 clones, roughly 94% of them found once; the top ten carry 11% to 15%. CDR1 and CDR2 (germline): LGHDT, YNNKEL (reference sequence). CDR3 length equals 14 residues. V trimming: 6 bases; J trimming: 2 bases; junction bases outside the gene matches: 3. This clone was found once. Sequenced: PBMCs. This chain uses TRBV3-1 (or the pseudogene TRBV3-2) with TRBJ1-3, with 8 bases matching TRBD1. This clonotype was sampled from a man aged 60 to 69 with colorectal cancer. The CDR3 nucleotides are TGTGCCAGCAGTCGACAGGGGACTGGAAACACCATATATTTT. Residues: CASSRQGTGNTIYF.